The next 16 T cell receptor beta chains were all read from a single sample in a study of T cell responses to AZD1222 COVID-19 vaccine. Generated by immunoSEQ multiplex PCR, the TCRdb table keeps only in-frame clones and is missing some. There are about 34,000 clones in the sample; 85% to 90% occur only once, and about 7% lies in the top ten. The specimen comprised peripheral blood, sampled on day 0 of AZD1222 vaccination. The receptors stem from an adult in good health.

V usage is TRBV19 and J usage is TRBJ1-3; unclear D gene. With 6 bases removed from V and 0 bases from J, the gap between germline ends came to 9 bases. The CDR3 length is 14 residues. Germline CDR1 LNHDA, CDR2 SQIVND (reference sequence). CDR3 coding DNA: TGTGCCAGTAGCCCAAGGAGCTCTGGAAACACCATATATTTT. Residues: CASSPRSSGNTIYF.

This clone was seen a single time. V gene TRBV6-5 combines with J gene TRBJ1-2; D is undetermined. There are 13 residues in the CDR3. Germline lookup yields CDR1 MNHEY and CDR2 SVGAGI. Trimming pared 2 bases from V and 3 bases from J, leaving 7 bases between. The CDR3 sequence is CASSYTTYYGYTF. The CDR3 bases are TGTGCCAGCAGTTACACCACGTACTATGGCTACACCTTC.

The rearrangement uses TRBV3-1 (or the pseudogene TRBV3-2) and TRBJ1-2, with 8 bases fitting TRBD1. The germline CDR1 and CDR2 sequences are LGHDT and YNNKEL (reference sequence). V lost 1 base to trimming and J lost 8 bases; unmatched junction nucleotides: 9. The CDR3 contains 15 residues. Here the CDR3 reads CASSQGQGANYGYTF. As DNA, the CDR3 is TGTGCCAGCAGCCAAGGGCAGGGGGCCAATTACGGCTACACCTTC.

The chain is built from TRBV9 and TRBJ2-3; unclear D gene. Germline values: CDR1 SGDLS, CDR2 YYNGEE. Trimming cost V 3 bases and J 2 bases, with 4 bases left between them. The length of the CDR3 is 12 residues. DNA for the CDR3: TGTGCCAGCAGCGACGCCACAGATACGCAGTATTTT. This translates into CASSDATDTQYF. Using reference TRBV9 and TRBJ2-3 for the parts outside the CDR3, the full variable domain is DSGVTQTPKHLITATGQRVTLRCSPRSGDLSVYWYQQSLDQGLQFLIQYYNGEERAKGNILERFSAQQFPDLHSELNLSSLELGDSALYFCASSDATDTQYFGPGTRLTVL.

The V gene is TRBV11-2, the J gene TRBJ1-1, with no clear D. Trimming shortened V by 1 base and J by 2 bases, and 11 bases separated the two germline ends. The germline CDR1 and CDR2 sequences are SGHAT and FQNNGV. The CDR3 is 15 residues long. CDR3 bases: TGTGCCAGCAGCTTAGTTTTGCGCCCAAACACTGAAGCTTTCTTT. It specifies CASSLVLRPNTEAFF.

J is TRBJ2-5 and V is TRBV15; D is unresolved. The CDR3 covers 15 residues. The V and J ends lost 0 bases and 3 bases respectively, with 11 bases between them. Germline lookup yields CDR1 LNHNV and CDR2 YYDKDF (reference sequence). CDR3 nucleotide sequence: TGTGCCACCAGCAGAGATACTCAGTGGGAAGAGACCCAGTACTTC. It is translated as CATSRDTQWEETQYF. The full variable domain, in which reference TRBV15 and TRBJ2-5 provide the parts outside the CDR3, is DAMVIQNPRYQVTQFGKPVTLSCSQTLNHNVMYWYQQKSSQAPKLLFHYYDKDFNNEADTPDNFQSRRPNTSFCFLDIRSPGLGDTAMYLCATSRDTQWEETQYFGPGTRLLVL.

V gene TRBV6-5 combines with J gene TRBJ2-7, with D possibly called TRBD1 or TRBD2 (5 bases each). V was cut by 6 bases and J by 2 bases, with 11 bases left in between. The CDR3 is made up of 13 amino acids. CDR1 is MNHEY and CDR2 is SVGAGI in the germline V gene. The CDR3 loop reads CASRGTGPYEQYF. CDR3 bases: TGTGCCAGCAGGGGGACGGGACCCTACGAGCAGTACTTC.

V is TRBV18 and J is TRBJ2-7; 15 positions agree with TRBD2. The CDR3 loop spans 17 amino acids. Losses at the gene ends were 6 bases for V and 0 bases for J; bases not matched to a gene: 6. Per germline, CDR1 KGHSH and CDR2 LQKENI. CDR3: CASSPGTSGRLSYEQYF. The CDR3 nucleotides read TGTGCCAGCTCGCCCGGGACTAGCGGGAGGCTCTCCTACGAGCAGTACTTC.

This clone has only a few counts. The chain recombines TRBV10-3 with TRBJ2-7; TRBD1 matches 8 bases. This CDR3 region has 11 residues. V trimming: 8 bases; J trimming: 7 bases; junction bases outside the gene matches: 4. Germline loops: CDR1 ENHRY, CDR2 SYGVKD. Here the CDR3 DNA reads TGTGCCATCGCCACAGGGGGGGAGCAGTACTTC. Translating it yields CAIATGGEQYF.

CDR3 region: CASSYSIDRGYTF. The CDR3 DNA reads as TGTGCCAGCAGTTACTCGATTGATAGGGGCTACACCTTC. This chain links TRBV6-5 with TRBJ1-2; no clear D gene. The CDR3 runs to 13 residues. V lost 0 bases and J lost 8, with 10 bases in between. From germline, CDR1 is MNHEY and CDR2 SVGAGI.

The chain joins TRBV5-1 to TRBJ1-3; D ambiguous. V dropped 0 bases and J dropped 0 bases, with 4 bases sitting between them. Germline V gene data show CDR1 as SGHRS and CDR2 as YFSETQ. The CDR3 runs to 14 residues. CDR3 sequence reads: CASSLGSSGNTIYF. CDR3 bases: TGCGCCAGCAGCTTGGGTAGCTCTGGAAACACCATATATTTT.

The chain combines TRBV6-2 or TRBV6-3 with TRBJ1-5; 10 bases match TRBD1. The CDR3 loop spans 14 amino acids. Per the germline V gene, CDR1 is MNHEY and CDR2 is SVGEGT. After removal of 5 bases from V and 4 bases from J, the junction contained 2 bases not matched to a gene. CDR3 sequence (DNA): TGTGCCAGCAGTCCGGACAGGGGGAATCAGCCCCAGCATTTT. Translation: CASSPDRGNQPQHF.

The rearrangement uses TRBV2 and TRBJ2-7; D might be TRBD2 (6 bases). CDR1 is SNHLY and CDR2 is FYNNEI in the germline V gene. Trimming took off 6 bases at V and 0 bases at J, with 12 bases between the two ends. CDR3 length: 14 amino acids. The CDR3 protein is CASRFSGSSYEQYF. CDR3 bases: TGTGCCAGCAGGTTTAGCGGCTCCTCCTACGAGCAGTACTTC.

The J gene is TRBJ2-7, the V gene TRBV11-2; a weak D match, TRBD2 (5 bases). The CDR3 length is 14 residues. The germline V gene encodes CDR1 SGHAT and CDR2 FQNNGV. V was cut by 0 bases and J by 3 bases, with 9 bases left in between. CDR3: CASSLDSARYEQYF. The CDR3 DNA reads TGTGCCAGCAGCTTAGATAGCGCCCGCTACGAGCAGTACTTC.

The genes are TRBV11-2 and TRBJ1-5, with unresolved D. This CDR3 contains 13 residues. V dropped 3 bases and J dropped 8 bases, with 11 bases sitting between them. From germline, CDR1 is SGHAT and CDR2 FQNNGV. This CDR3 is CASSLDLFEPQHF. In DNA, the CDR3 is TGTGCCAGCAGCTTGGACCTTTTTGAGCCCCAGCATTTT. The whole variable domain, remainder taken from reference TRBV11-2 and TRBJ1-5, is EAGVAQSPRYKIIEKRQSVAFWCNPISGHATLYWYQQILGQGPKLLIQFQNNGVVDDSQLPKDRFSAERLKGVDSTLKIQPAKLEDSAVYLCASSLDLFEPQHFGDGTRLSIL.

The chain recombines TRBV2 with TRBJ1-2, with D tentatively TRBD1 (6 bases). The V end lost 3 bases, the J end lost 7 bases, and 12 bases lay between the germline ends. Germline values: CDR1 SNHLY, CDR2 FYNNEI. The CDR3 loop spans 13 amino acids. The CDR3 nucleotides read TGTGCCAGCAGTGACAGGGGAAGGGGTGGCTACACCTTC. This gives the protein CASSDRGRGGYTF.